Listed below are T cell receptor beta chains from one sample, sequenced in a study of blood T cell repertoires in COVID-19. Measured with immunoSEQ multiplex PCR; TCRdb has only the in-frame clones, and not every one. Among some 260,000 clones listed, approximately 79% were seen once. The sequenced sample consisted of peripheral blood. All receptors come from a middle-aged woman with active or convalescent COVID-19. Each CDR3 is given with its conserved first and last residue. Each record gives: clone size, J gene, V gene, D gene, CDR3 protein, CDR3 DNA. D genes are given only for firm matches. Clone size appears in some rows only: once, few, many, or a class for an expanded clone.

. TRBJ2-4 TRBV10-1 TRBD2 CASSDVAAGGKNIQYF TGCGCCAGCAGTGATGTCGCAGCGGGAGGCAAAAACATTCAGTACTTC
. TRBJ2-7 TRBV4-1 TRBD1 CASSPQGGTGFFYEQYF TGCGCCAGCAGCCCCCAGGGTGGGACAGGGTTTTTCTACGAGCAGTACTTC
once TRBJ2-7 TRBV2 . CASSERGITSYEQYF TGTGCCAGCAGCGAGAGAGGGATTACCTCCTACGAGCAGTACTTC
. TRBJ1-2 TRBV6-5 . CASSPTGYGYTF TGTGCCAGCTCACCGACAGGATATGGCTACACCTTC
. TRBJ1-4 TRBV6-1 . CASSDTRREKLFF TGTGCCAGCAGTGATACCAGAAGAGAAAAACTGTTTTTT
many TRBJ1-1 TRBV18 . CASWRAARDTEAFF TGTGCCAGCTGGAGGGCGGCGCGGGACACTGAAGCTTTCTTT
few TRBJ1-5 TRBV3-1/TRBV3-2 . CASSQTPSFGSSAQHF TGTGCCAGCAGCCAGACTCCCTCGTTCGGCAGTTCGGCCCAGCATTTT
. TRBJ1-5 TRBV11-2 . CASSLDPVIQPQHF TGTGCCAGCAGCTTAGACCCGGTGATACAGCCCCAGCATTTT
. TRBJ1-1 TRBV4-1 TRBD1 CASSQGSNRGSEAFF TGCGCCAGCAGCCAAGGGTCGAACAGGGGCTCTGAAGCTTTCTTT
. TRBJ2-5 TRBV2 . CASLSESQETQYF TGTGCCAGCCTTAGCGAATCCCAAGAGACCCAGTACTTC
. TRBJ1-2 TRBV4-2 . CASSQATGNYGYTF TGTGCCAGCAGCCAAGCGACGGGTAACTATGGCTACACCTTC
. TRBJ2-7 TRBV2 . CASSRTQVNYEQYF TGTGCCAGCAGCCGGACTCAGGTCAACTACGAGCAGTACTTC
. TRBJ1-3 TRBV10-3 . CAIRDTGGNTIYF TGTGCCATCAGAGACACGGGCGGGAACACCATATATTTT
. TRBJ2-5 TRBV9 TRBD2 CASSVDPPSGAQETQYF TGTGCCAGCAGCGTAGATCCCCCTAGCGGGGCCCAAGAGACCCAGTACTTC
. TRBJ2-3 TRBV18 TRBD1 CASSQRQGADTQYF TGTGCCAGCTCACAAAGACAGGGGGCAGATACGCAGTATTTT
. TRBJ1-1 TRBV29-1 . CSVRRDMNTEAFF TGCAGCGTGAGGCGGGATATGAACACTGAAGCTTTCTTT
. TRBJ1-4 TRBV19 . CASSSRGEGEKLFF TGTGCCAGTAGTTCCAGGGGAGAAGGTGAAAAACTGTTTTTT
. TRBJ2-1 TRBV24-1 . CATSDWTGGRHNEQFF TGTGCCACCAGTGATTGGACCGGGGGGCGGCACAATGAGCAGTTCTTC
. TRBJ2-1 TRBV18 TRBD2 CASQTSGGYNEQFF TGTGCCAGCCAAACTAGCGGGGGTTACAATGAGCAGTTCTTC
. TRBJ1-2 TRBV6-2/TRBV6-3 . CASSYGGEGYGYTF TGTGCCAGCAGTTATGGAGGGGAAGGCTATGGCTACACCTTC
. TRBJ1-5 TRBV2 . CATPGVRDNSNQPQHF TGTGCCACCCCCGGGGTCCGGGACAATAGCAATCAGCCCCAGCATTTT
. TRBJ2-3 TRBV30 . CAWTESGDTQYF TGTGCCTGGACCGAATCCGGAGATACGCAGTATTTT
. TRBJ1-6 TRBV3-1/TRBV3-2 . CASSQGQENSPLHF TGTGCCAGCAGCCAAGGACAGGAAAATTCACCCCTCCACTTT
. TRBJ1-6 TRBV12-3/TRBV12-4 . CASSLGGGSPLHF TGTGCCAGCAGTTTAGGAGGAGGTTCACCCCTCCACTTT
once TRBJ1-2 TRBV10-3 . CAISVAQLNYGYTF TGTGCCATCAGTGTGGCACAGCTGAACTATGGCTACACCTTC
. TRBJ2-6 TRBV9 TRBD2 CASSRARVAGGNSGANVLTF TGTGCCAGCAGCCGCGCCCGGGTAGCGGGGGGTAACTCTGGGGCCAACGTCCTGACTTTC
once TRBJ1-1 TRBV3-1/TRBV3-2 TRBD1 CASRQTGENTEAFF TGTGCCAGCAGGCAAACAGGGGAGAACACTGAAGCTTTCTTT